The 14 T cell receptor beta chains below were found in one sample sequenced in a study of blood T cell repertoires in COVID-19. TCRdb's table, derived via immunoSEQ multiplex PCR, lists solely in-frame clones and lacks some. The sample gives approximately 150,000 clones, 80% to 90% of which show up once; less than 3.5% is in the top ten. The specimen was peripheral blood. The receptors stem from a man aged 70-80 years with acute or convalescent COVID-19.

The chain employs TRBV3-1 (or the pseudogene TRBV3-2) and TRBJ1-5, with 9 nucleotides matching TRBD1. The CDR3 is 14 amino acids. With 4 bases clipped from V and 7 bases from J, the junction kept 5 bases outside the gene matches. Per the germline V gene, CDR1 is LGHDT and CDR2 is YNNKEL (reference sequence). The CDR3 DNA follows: TGTGCCAGCAGCCGAACAGGGGGCGGACAGCCCCAGCATTTT. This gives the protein CASSRTGGGQPQHF.

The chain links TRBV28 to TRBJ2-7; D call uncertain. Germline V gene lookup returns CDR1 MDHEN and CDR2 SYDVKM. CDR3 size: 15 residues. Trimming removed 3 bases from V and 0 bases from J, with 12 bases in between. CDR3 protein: CASSFSTSSSYEQYF. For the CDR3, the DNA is TGTGCCAGCAGTTTTTCGACATCGAGCTCCTACGAGCAGTACTTC.

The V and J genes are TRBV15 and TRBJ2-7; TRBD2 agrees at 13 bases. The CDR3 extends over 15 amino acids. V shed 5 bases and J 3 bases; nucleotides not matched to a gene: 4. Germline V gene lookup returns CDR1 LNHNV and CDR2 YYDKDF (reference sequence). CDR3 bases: TGTGCCACCAGCCTACTAGCGGGAGGGCACTACGAGCAGTACTTC. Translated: CATSLLAGGHYEQYF. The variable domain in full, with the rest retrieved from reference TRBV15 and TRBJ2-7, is DAMVIQNPRYQVTQFGKPVTLSCSQTLNHNVMYWYQQKSSQAPKLLFHYYDKDFNNEADTPDNFQSRRPNTSFCFLDIRSPGLGDTAMYLCATSLLAGGHYEQYFGPGTRLTVT.

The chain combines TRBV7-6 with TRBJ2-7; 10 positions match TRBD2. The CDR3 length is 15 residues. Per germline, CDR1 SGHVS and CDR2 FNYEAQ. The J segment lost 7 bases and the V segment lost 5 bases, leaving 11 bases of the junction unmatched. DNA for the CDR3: TGTGCCAGCAGCCTCCTAGCGGGAGACCCGGGTGAGCAGTACTTC. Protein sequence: CASSLLAGDPGEQYF.

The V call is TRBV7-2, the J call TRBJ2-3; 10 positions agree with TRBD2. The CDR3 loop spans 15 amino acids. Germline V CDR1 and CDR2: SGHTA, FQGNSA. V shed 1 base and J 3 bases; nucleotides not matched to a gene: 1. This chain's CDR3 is CASSLVTSGTDTQYF. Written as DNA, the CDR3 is TGTGCCAGCAGCTTAGTGACTAGCGGGACAGATACGCAGTATTTT.

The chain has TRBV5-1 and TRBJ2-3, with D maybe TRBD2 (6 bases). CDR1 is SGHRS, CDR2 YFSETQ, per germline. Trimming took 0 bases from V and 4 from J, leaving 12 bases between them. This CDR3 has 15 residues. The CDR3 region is CASSLERVRADTQYF. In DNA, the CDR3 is TGCGCCAGCAGCTTGGAGCGGGTTAGGGCAGATACGCAGTATTTT. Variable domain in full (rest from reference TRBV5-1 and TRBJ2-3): KAGVTQTPRYLIKTRGQQVTLSCSPISGHRSVSWYQQTPGQGLQFLFEYFSETQRNKGNFPGRFSGRQFSNSRSEMNVSTLELGDSALYLCASSLERVRADTQYFGPGTRLTVL.

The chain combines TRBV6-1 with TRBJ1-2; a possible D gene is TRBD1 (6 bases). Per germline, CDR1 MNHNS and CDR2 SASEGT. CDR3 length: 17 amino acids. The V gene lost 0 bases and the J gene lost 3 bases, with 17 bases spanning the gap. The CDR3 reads CASSEAQVYRVYYGYTF. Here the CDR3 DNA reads TGTGCCAGCAGTGAAGCCCAGGTTTACAGGGTTTACTATGGCTACACCTTC.

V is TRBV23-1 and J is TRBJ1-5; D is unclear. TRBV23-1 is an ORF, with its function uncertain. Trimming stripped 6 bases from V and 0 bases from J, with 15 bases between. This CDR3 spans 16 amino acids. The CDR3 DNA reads TGCGCCAGCAGACCCCCGGGGATTTATAGCAATCAGCCCCAGCATTTT. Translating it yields CASRPPGIYSNQPQHF.

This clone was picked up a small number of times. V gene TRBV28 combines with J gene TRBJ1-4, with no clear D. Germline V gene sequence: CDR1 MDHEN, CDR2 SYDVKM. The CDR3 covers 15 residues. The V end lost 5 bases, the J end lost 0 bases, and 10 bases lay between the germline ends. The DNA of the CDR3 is TGTGCCAGCAGTACGTCATCGGCAACTAATGAAAAACTGTTTTTT. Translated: CASSTSSATNEKLFF.

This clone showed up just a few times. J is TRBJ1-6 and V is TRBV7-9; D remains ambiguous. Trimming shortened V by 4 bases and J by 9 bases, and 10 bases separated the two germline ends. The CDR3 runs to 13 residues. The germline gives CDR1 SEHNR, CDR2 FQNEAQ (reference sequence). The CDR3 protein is CASSSRLGSPLHF. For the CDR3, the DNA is TGTGCCAGCAGCTCCAGACTTGGTTCACCCCTCCACTTT.

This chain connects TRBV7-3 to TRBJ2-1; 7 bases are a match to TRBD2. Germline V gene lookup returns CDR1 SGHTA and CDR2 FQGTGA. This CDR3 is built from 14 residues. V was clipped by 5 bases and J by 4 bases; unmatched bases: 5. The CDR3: CASSPPGLYNEQFF. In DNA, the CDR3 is TGTGCCAGCAGCCCACCGGGACTATACAATGAGCAGTTCTTC.

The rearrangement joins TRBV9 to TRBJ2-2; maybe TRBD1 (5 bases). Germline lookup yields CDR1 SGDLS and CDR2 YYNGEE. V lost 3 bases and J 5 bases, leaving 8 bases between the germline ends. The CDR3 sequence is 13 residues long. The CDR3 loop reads CASSAGPTGELFF. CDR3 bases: TGTGCCAGCAGCGCAGGGCCGACCGGGGAGCTGTTTTTT.

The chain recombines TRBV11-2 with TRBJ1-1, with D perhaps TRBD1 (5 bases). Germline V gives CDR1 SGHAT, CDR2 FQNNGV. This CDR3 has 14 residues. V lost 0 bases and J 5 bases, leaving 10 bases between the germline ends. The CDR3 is CASSLDGAGTEAFF. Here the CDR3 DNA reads TGTGCCAGCAGCTTAGATGGGGCGGGGACTGAAGCTTTCTTT.

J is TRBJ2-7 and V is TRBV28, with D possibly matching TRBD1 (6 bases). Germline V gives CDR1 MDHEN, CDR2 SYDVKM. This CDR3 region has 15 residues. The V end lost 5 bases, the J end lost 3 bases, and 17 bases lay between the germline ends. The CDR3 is CASSQTGVIVYEQYF. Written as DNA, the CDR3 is TGTGCCAGCAGTCAGACAGGAGTTATTGTCTACGAGCAGTACTTC.